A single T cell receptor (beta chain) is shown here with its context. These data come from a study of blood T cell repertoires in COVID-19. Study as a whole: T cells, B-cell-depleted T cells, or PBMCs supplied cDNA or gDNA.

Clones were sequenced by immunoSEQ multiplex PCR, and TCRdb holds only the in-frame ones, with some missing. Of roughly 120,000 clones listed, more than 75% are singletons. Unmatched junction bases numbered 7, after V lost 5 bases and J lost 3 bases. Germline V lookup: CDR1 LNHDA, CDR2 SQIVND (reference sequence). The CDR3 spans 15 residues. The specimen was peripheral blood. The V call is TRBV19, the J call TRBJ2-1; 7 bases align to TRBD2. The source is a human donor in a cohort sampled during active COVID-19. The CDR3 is CASSSLSGGYNEQFF. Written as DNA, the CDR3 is TGTGCCAGTAGTTCCCTATCGGGAGGCTACAATGAGCAGTTCTTC.